This TCR beta chain comes out of a study of cytotoxic CD8 clonotypes in ibrutinib-treated CLL. About the study: On average, over 80,000 productive rearrangements and just over 250,000 productive templates per sample.

Study outcomes and limitations: Public clonotypes, an uncommon group, contracted or remained stable on treatment. Sustained-remission patients were sampled at different times than progressing patients were.

As concerns this clone: The antigen is unknown.

Here immunoSEQ multiplex PCR was the method, and the copy in TCRdb shows in-frame clones only, minus some. Of roughly 58,000 clones listed, about 54% were seen once; the top ten hold 20% to 30%. The germline gives CDR1 MGHRA, CDR2 YSYEKL. V lost 1 base and J lost 4, with 7 bases in between. The length of the CDR3 is 13 residues. Sample: PBMCs, taken at disease progression, from a patient treated with ibrutinib. The chain uses TRBV4-1 and TRBJ2-5; no clear D. The clonotype originates from a human donor with chronic lymphocytic leukemia. The CDR3 nucleotides are TGCGCCAGCAGCCAAGTTCCACGAGAGACCCAGTACTTC. Amino acid sequence: CASSQVPRETQYF.